This T cell receptor beta chain was sequenced for a study of T and B cells in COVID-19 patients (dated by TCRdb to the early 2020s). Describing the broader study: Using TRB and IGH repertoire sequencing of peripheral blood, the study characterized adaptive immunity in COVID-19 patients who had active infection or had recovered. The recovered cohort included approximately 18 patients who contributed around 21 samples, and most of those patients had mild to moderate COVID-19 that was managed on an outpatient basis. Median age was about 32 years in the recovered cohort versus more than 65 years in the active-infection cohort. In the active-infection cohort, about 60% of the 20 patients were critically ill and required mechanical ventilation or ECMO. Comorbidities linked to unfavorable COVID-19 outcome were present in about 90% of the roughly 20 patients in the active-infection cohort. The repository of TCR and BCR sequences included 69 time points from 35 to 40 patients, and more than 7.5 million TCR sequences were analysed. Because samples were available both during active disease and after recovery, a couple of patients were counted in both the recovered and the active cohorts. For the repertoire analyses, the comparison was an age-matched reference group of a few dozen healthy donors who were negative for COVID-19 antibodies. As many as 9 follow-up blood samples were taken per patient, and some of the samples covered different disease stages within the same individual. Results and caveats for the whole study, not just this receptor: Few blood samples were available from mildly ill patients while symptoms were present or from severe cases at early time points. The cohort was considered too small to assess HLA contributions to COVID-19 susceptibility or severity. TRB repertoires were highly clonal in active COVID-19, whereas diversity and richness at recovery rose above healthy donor levels. The reported TCR clusters were said to need prospective validation before any clinical use. Specific T cell subsets (CD4+/Treg/CD8+) and sorted SARS-CoV-2-responsive or tetramer+ T cells had not yet been sequenced, and these experiments were ongoing. A total of fewer than 2,500 TCR clusters were exclusive to the recovered cohort, and around 31 of those clusters were low-pGen clusters. Patients with COVID-19 were reported to show strongly skewed TRBV/TRBJ gene usage.

This clonotype has only a few counts. It lacks a known antigen. Per-base qualities were not stored, and no clone one base away is much larger. CDR3 length: 15 amino acids, cysteine to phenylalanine. The DNA shown is the 45-base CDR3, in frame from base 1. At the junction V is shortened by 4 bases and J by 2 bases, with 14 bases in between. CDR1 MNHEY and CDR2 SVGAGI were looked up in the germline V gene. TRB repertoires were amplified from approximately 250-500 ng of genomic DNA extracted from blood. Reads for this sample came from an Illumina MiSeq. Multiplex PCR with BIOMED2 TRB-A/B primer pools was used to amplify TRB rearrangements. Illumina-compatible adapters and 7-nucleotide sample barcodes were attached to the amplicons in two consecutive PCRs. All library PCRs used Phusion HS II polymerase. The amplicons were purified from gel with the NucleoSpin Gel and PCR Clean-up kit, measured on Qubit, and then pooled at about 3.7 nM. The quality of the amplicon pool was checked on an Agilent 2100 Bioanalyzer prior to Illumina next-generation sequencing. In the paper's pipeline: Annotation of TRB rearrangements was performed with MiXCR 3.0.8 using the default MiXCR reference library. Sequences with fewer than 2 reads and non-productive reads were filtered out, and every unique CDR3 nucleotide sequence was treated as a single clone. Clonality, diversity, richness and V-J gene usage were computed in R 3.5.1. GLIPH2 was used to cluster TCRs by CDR3 similarity, and OLGA was used to calculate generation probabilities. GLIPH2 clusters were kept only when the clusters contained at least four unique TCR clonotypes present in at least three individuals. TCRdb reran the public reads through fastp at Q25 and MiXCR, keeping productive beta chains. CDR3 protein duplicates are merged, each entry listing the most common genes and DNA. It is TCRdb's table, rather than the study itself, that gives the V and J calls and clone size. The sample records roughly 4,600 distinct CDR3 sequences, around a fifth of which are singletons. In total, the top ten clones hold 9.5% to 13% of the sample.

Sequenced material: blood. The source of this sequence is a human donor with active COVID-19. This receptor chain uses TRBV6-5 and TRBJ1-1, with the D gene too uncertain to name. CDR3 loop: CASSSTRQANTEAFF. The DNA sequence is given as TGTGCCAGCAGTTCTACCAGGCAGGCTAACACTGAAGCTTTCTTT.